A selection of T cell receptor beta chains follows, all from one sample in a study of OX40 agonist ivuxolimab in advanced cancers. Sequenced by immunoSEQ multiplex PCR; TCRdb stores in-frame clones only, minus some. This table has about 37,000 clones, about 90% appearing once. Sequencing was performed on CD4+ or CD8+ T cells sorted from blood, taken in a trial of the OX40 agonist ivuxolimab. The receptors shown here come from an adult with an advanced solid tumor such as melanoma, head and neck, liver or kidney cancer. Each CDR3 is given with its conserved first and last residue. D genes are given only for firm matches. Clone size is stated in some rows and not others, as once, few, many or a class when expanded.

len: 13
j_gene: TRBJ1-1
v_gene: TRBV10-3
abundance: medium-sized
d_gene: NA
CDR3nt: TGTGCCATCAATGCAGACCTCAACACTGAAGCTTTCTTT
CDR3aa: CAINADLNTEAFF

len: 14
j_gene: TRBJ2-7
v_gene: TRBV30
abundance: NA
d_gene: NA
CDR3nt: TGTGCCTGGAGTGGGGAGGGGGGTTTTGACGAGCAGTACTTC
CDR3aa: CAWSGEGGFDEQYF

len: 15
j_gene: TRBJ2-7
v_gene: TRBV7-6
abundance: NA
d_gene: NA
CDR3nt: TGTGCCAGCAGCTTAGGCGGGGGCCGTAACTACGAGCAGTACTTC
CDR3aa: CASSLGGGRNYEQYF

len: 14
j_gene: TRBJ2-1
v_gene: TRBV27
abundance: NA
d_gene: TRBD1
CDR3nt: TGTGCCAGCAGTTTATATCTAGGGGGCTATGAGCAGTTCTTC
CDR3aa: CASSLYLGGYEQFF

len: 17
j_gene: TRBJ2-3
v_gene: TRBV4-1
abundance: NA
d_gene: NA
CDR3nt: TGCGCCAGCAGCCAAGCCGAGGGACTTTTCAAAACAGATACGCAGTATTTT
CDR3aa: CASSQAEGLFKTDTQYF

len: 15
j_gene: TRBJ1-4
v_gene: TRBV7-9
abundance: NA
d_gene: NA
CDR3nt: TGTGCCAGCAGCTTTTACTCCGTGGAAGGTGAAAAACTGTTTTTT
CDR3aa: CASSFYSVEGEKLFF

len: 15
j_gene: TRBJ2-3
v_gene: TRBV29-1
abundance: NA
d_gene: NA
CDR3nt: TGCAGCGCCCCCCCCATTGCGACTATCACAGATACGCAGTATTTT
CDR3aa: CSAPPIATITDTQYF

len: 13
j_gene: TRBJ1-1
v_gene: TRBV6-1
abundance: NA
d_gene: TRBD1
CDR3nt: TGTGCCAGCAGTTATGGGGCAGGGGGAGAAGCTTTCTTT
CDR3aa: CASSYGAGGEAFF

len: 13
j_gene: TRBJ1-1
v_gene: TRBV5-1
abundance: NA
d_gene: NA
CDR3nt: TGCGCCAGCAGCCCAGGGGCGAACACTGAAGCTTTCTTT
CDR3aa: CASSPGANTEAFF

len: 15
j_gene: TRBJ2-5
v_gene: TRBV27
abundance: NA
d_gene: NA
CDR3nt: TGTGCCAGCAGCCTAATTGGGCAGGTTGAAGAGACCCAGTACTTC
CDR3aa: CASSLIGQVEETQYF

len: 14
j_gene: TRBJ1-5
v_gene: TRBV27
abundance: NA
d_gene: NA
CDR3nt: TGTGCCAGCAGTTCGCGGGGGGGCAATCAGCCCCAGCATTTT
CDR3aa: CASSSRGGNQPQHF

len: 12
j_gene: TRBJ1-2
v_gene: TRBV6-5
abundance: NA
d_gene: NA
CDR3nt: TGTGCCAGCCGTGGGGGGAGCTATGGCTACACCTTC
CDR3aa: CASRGGSYGYTF

len: 15
j_gene: TRBJ2-5
v_gene: TRBV6-5
abundance: NA
d_gene: TRBD2
CDR3nt: TGTGCCAGCAGTTTCGAGCGGGGGGGCAGGGAGACCCAGTACTTC
CDR3aa: CASSFERGGRETQYF

len: 15
j_gene: TRBJ1-2
v_gene: TRBV27
abundance: NA
d_gene: TRBD1
CDR3nt: TGTGCCAGCAGTTTATCGACAGGGGTTAACTATGGCTACACCTTC
CDR3aa: CASSLSTGVNYGYTF

len: 15
j_gene: TRBJ1-5
v_gene: TRBV5-1
abundance: once
d_gene: TRBD1
CDR3nt: TGCGCCAGCAGCTTAGGACAGGGGGATGCTCAGCCCCAGCATTTT
CDR3aa: CASSLGQGDAQPQHF

len: 16
j_gene: TRBJ2-7
v_gene: TRBV2
abundance: NA
d_gene: NA
CDR3nt: NA
CDR3aa: CASSSSSWTVSYEQYF

len: 15
j_gene: TRBJ2-2
v_gene: TRBV19
abundance: NA
d_gene: NA
CDR3nt: TGTGCCAGTAAATCGCCGGGGGCGCACACCGGGGAGCTGTTTTTT
CDR3aa: CASKSPGAHTGELFF

len: 17
j_gene: TRBJ2-7
v_gene: TRBV13
abundance: NA
d_gene: TRBD2
CDR3nt: TGTGCCAGCAGCTCGGAGACAAGCGGGGGCCTTTCCTACGAGCAGTACTTC
CDR3aa: CASSSETSGGLSYEQYF

len: 14
j_gene: TRBJ1-2
v_gene: TRBV7-9
abundance: NA
d_gene: NA
CDR3nt: TGTGCCAGCAGCTTTCCGACTGCTAACTATGGCTACACCTTC
CDR3aa: CASSFPTANYGYTF

len: 11
j_gene: TRBJ1-2
v_gene: TRBV2
abundance: NA
d_gene: NA
CDR3nt: TGTGCCAGCAGTGATCTCTCAGGCTACACCTTC
CDR3aa: CASSDLSGYTF

len: 15
j_gene: TRBJ2-7
v_gene: TRBV7-6
abundance: NA
d_gene: TRBD1
CDR3nt: TGTGCCAGCAGCTTAGGGGACAGGGGGTTCTACGAGCAGTACTTC
CDR3aa: CASSLGDRGFYEQYF

len: 15
j_gene: TRBJ2-2
v_gene: TRBV19
abundance: NA
d_gene: TRBD1
CDR3nt: TGTGCCAGTAGTATCGCCGACAGGGAAACCGGGGAGCTGTTTTTT
CDR3aa: CASSIADRETGELFF

len: 16
j_gene: TRBJ2-7
v_gene: TRBV5-6
abundance: NA
d_gene: NA
CDR3nt: TGTGCCAGCAGCTTGATTGTCGGACAGATCGGGTACGAGCAGTACTTC
CDR3aa: CASSLIVGQIGYEQYF

len: 12
j_gene: TRBJ1-1
v_gene: TRBV29-1
abundance: NA
d_gene: NA
CDR3nt: TGCAGCGTCGCATACATGAACACTGAAGCTTTCTTT
CDR3aa: CSVAYMNTEAFF

len: 12
j_gene: TRBJ1-5
v_gene: TRBV13
abundance: few
d_gene: NA
CDR3nt: TGTGCCAGCAGCTTAGGGGGTCAGCCCCAGCATTTT
CDR3aa: CASSLGGQPQHF

len: 16
j_gene: TRBJ2-6
v_gene: TRBV2
abundance: NA
d_gene: NA
CDR3nt: TGTGCCAGCAGTGGGACAGAGCCCTCTGGGGCCAACGTCCTGACTTTC
CDR3aa: CASSGTEPSGANVLTF

len: 16
j_gene: TRBJ2-7
v_gene: TRBV30
abundance: once
d_gene: TRBD2
CDR3nt: TGTGCCTGGAGTTCCTCGGACGCGGGGGGCAGGGACGAGCAGTACTTC
CDR3aa: CAWSSSDAGGRDEQYF

len: 15
j_gene: TRBJ2-7
v_gene: TRBV5-6
abundance: NA
d_gene: TRBD1
CDR3nt: TGTGCCAGCAGCGCGGGGACAGGGGGGTTTTACGAGCAGTACTTC
CDR3aa: CASSAGTGGFYEQYF

len: 15
j_gene: TRBJ1-2
v_gene: TRBV21-1
abundance: NA
d_gene: NA
CDR3nt: TGTGCCAGCAGCAAAGAGTGTAGCAGGGGAGGAGGCTACACCTTC
CDR3aa: CASSKECSRGGGYTF

len: 16
j_gene: TRBJ1-2
v_gene: TRBV13
abundance: NA
d_gene: NA
CDR3nt: TGTGCCAGCAGCTACCTAGAGGGAATTGGGAGGGATGGCTACACCTTC
CDR3aa: CASSYLEGIGRDGYTF

len: 14
j_gene: TRBJ2-5
v_gene: TRBV7-9
abundance: once
d_gene: NA
CDR3nt: TGTGCCAGCAGCTTAGTACTGGCTCAAGAGACCCAGTACTTC
CDR3aa: CASSLVLAQETQYF

len: 13
j_gene: TRBJ1-1
v_gene: TRBV30
abundance: NA
d_gene: NA
CDR3nt: TGTGCCTGGAGTGCAGACAGAAACACTGAAGCTTTCTTT
CDR3aa: CAWSADRNTEAFF

len: 15
j_gene: TRBJ2-2
v_gene: TRBV2
abundance: NA
d_gene: TRBD2
CDR3nt: TGTGCCAGCATGGAGAGCGGGGGGTCGCCCGGGGAGCTGTTTTTT
CDR3aa: CASMESGGSPGELFF

len: 14
j_gene: TRBJ1-1
v_gene: TRBV2
abundance: NA
d_gene: NA
CDR3nt: TGTGCCAGCAGTGACGTCGACGGGAACACTGAAGCTTTCTTT
CDR3aa: CASSDVDGNTEAFF

len: 15
j_gene: TRBJ1-1
v_gene: TRBV4-3
abundance: NA
d_gene: NA
CDR3nt: TGCGCCAGCAGCCAAGACAGGGCCGGTAACACTGAAGCTTTCTTT
CDR3aa: CASSQDRAGNTEAFF

len: 12
j_gene: TRBJ1-2
v_gene: TRBV6-1
abundance: NA
d_gene: TRBD1
CDR3nt: TGTGCCACCGACAGGGGATACTATGGCTACACCTTC
CDR3aa: CATDRGYYGYTF

len: 16
j_gene: TRBJ2-7
v_gene: TRBV5-1
abundance: NA
d_gene: TRBD1
CDR3nt: TGCGCCAGCAGCTTCGCCCCGGGACAGGGGTCCGACGAGCAGTACTTC
CDR3aa: CASSFAPGQGSDEQYF

len: 13
j_gene: TRBJ2-3
v_gene: TRBV7-9
abundance: NA
d_gene: NA
CDR3nt: TGTGCCAGCAGCTTAGCTAGCACAGATACGCAGTATTTT
CDR3aa: CASSLASTDTQYF

len: 15
j_gene: TRBJ1-6
v_gene: TRBV5-1
abundance: NA
d_gene: TRBD1
CDR3nt: TGCGCCAGCAGCCCCGAACAGGGGGAGGACTCACCCCTCCACTTT
CDR3aa: CASSPEQGEDSPLHF

len: 13
j_gene: TRBJ1-1
v_gene: TRBV19
abundance: NA
d_gene: NA
CDR3nt: TGTGCCACCTCCGGGGGCGTTGGCACTGAAGCTTTCTTT
CDR3aa: CATSGGVGTEAFF

len: 15
j_gene: TRBJ1-4
v_gene: TRBV19
abundance: NA
d_gene: TRBD1
CDR3nt: TGTGCCAGTACCTCAGGGGGGGGTTCTCCTGAAAAACTGTTTTTT
CDR3aa: CASTSGGGSPEKLFF

len: 15
j_gene: TRBJ2-2
v_gene: TRBV19
abundance: once
d_gene: NA
CDR3nt: TGTGCCAGTAGTAACGAGATGCTCCTCACCGGGGAGCTGTTTTTT
CDR3aa: CASSNEMLLTGELFF

len: 16
j_gene: TRBJ1-1
v_gene: TRBV9
abundance: NA
d_gene: NA
CDR3nt: TGTGCCAGCAGCGTAGGATGGGTAGGGGCGGACACTGAAGCTTTCTTT
CDR3aa: CASSVGWVGADTEAFF

len: 15
j_gene: TRBJ1-3
v_gene: TRBV5-1
abundance: NA
d_gene: TRBD1
CDR3nt: TGCGCCAGCAGCTTGGCAGGGGGCGATGGAAACACCATATATTTT
CDR3aa: CASSLAGGDGNTIYF

len: 13
j_gene: TRBJ2-1
v_gene: TRBV19
abundance: NA
d_gene: NA
CDR3nt: TGTGCCAGTAGTATCCGAACGGGTCCCGAGCAGTTCTTC
CDR3aa: CASSIRTGPEQFF

len: 14
j_gene: TRBJ1-1
v_gene: TRBV4-1
abundance: once
d_gene: TRBD1
CDR3nt: TGCGCCAGCAGCACAGGGGGTATTCACACTGAAGCTTTCTTT
CDR3aa: CASSTGGIHTEAFF

len: 12
j_gene: TRBJ2-7
v_gene: TRBV30
abundance: NA
d_gene: NA
CDR3nt: TGTGCCCAAGAGGGGGACACCTACGAGCAGTACTTC
CDR3aa: CAQEGDTYEQYF

len: 15
j_gene: TRBJ1-1
v_gene: TRBV4-1
abundance: NA
d_gene: TRBD1
CDR3nt: TGCGCCAGCAGCCACCAGGACAGGGCGAATTCTGAAGCTTTCTTT
CDR3aa: CASSHQDRANSEAFF

len: 13
j_gene: TRBJ2-7
v_gene: TRBV7-2
abundance: NA
d_gene: NA
CDR3nt: TGTGCCAGCAGCTTAGGCCGGGCCTACGAGCAGTACTTC
CDR3aa: CASSLGRAYEQYF

len: 14
j_gene: TRBJ1-6
v_gene: TRBV7-8
abundance: NA
d_gene: TRBD1
CDR3nt: TGTGCCAGCAGCGCGGACAGGGGGCGGTCACCCCTCCACTTT
CDR3aa: CASSADRGRSPLHF